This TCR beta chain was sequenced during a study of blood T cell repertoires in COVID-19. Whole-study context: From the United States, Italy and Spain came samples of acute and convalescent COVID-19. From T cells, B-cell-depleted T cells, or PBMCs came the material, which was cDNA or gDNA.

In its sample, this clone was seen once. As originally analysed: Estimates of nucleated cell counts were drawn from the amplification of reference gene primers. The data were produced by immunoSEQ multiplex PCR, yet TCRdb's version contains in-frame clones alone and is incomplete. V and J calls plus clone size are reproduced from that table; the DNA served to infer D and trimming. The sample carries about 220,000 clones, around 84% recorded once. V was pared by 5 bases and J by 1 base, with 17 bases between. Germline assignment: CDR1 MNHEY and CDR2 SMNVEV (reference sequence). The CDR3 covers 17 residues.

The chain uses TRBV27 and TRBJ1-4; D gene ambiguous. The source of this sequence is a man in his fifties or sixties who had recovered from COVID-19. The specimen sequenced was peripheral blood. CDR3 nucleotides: TGTGCCAGCAGTCCCGGCTCACGTGGGCTAACTAATGAAAAACTGTTTTTT. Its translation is CASSPGSRGLTNEKLFF. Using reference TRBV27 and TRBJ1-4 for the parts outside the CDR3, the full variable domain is EAQVTQNPRYLITVTGKKLTVTCSQNMNHEYMSWYRQDPGLGLRQIYYSMNVEVTDKGDVPEGYKVSRKEKRNFPLILESPSPNQTSLYFCASSPGSRGLTNEKLFFGSGTQLSVL.